A selection of T cell receptor beta chains follows, all from one sample in a study of blood T cell repertoires in COVID-19. TCRdb's table, derived via immunoSEQ multiplex PCR, lists solely in-frame clones and lacks some. The table includes more than 35,000 clones, 69% detected once. Material: peripheral blood. These receptors originate from an elderly man with acute or convalescent COVID-19. The CDR3 runs from the conserved cysteine through the conserved F or W. Each record gives: clone size, J gene, D gene, V gene, CDR3 DNA, CDR3 protein. A D gene is named only where the DNA matches it firmly. Clone size is shown for a subset of rows, as once, few, many or a class of expanded clone.

once | TRBJ2-1 | TRBD1 | TRBV9 | TGTGCCAGCAGCGCCACCGGACAGGGGGTCAATGAGCAGTTCTTC | CASSATGQGVNEQFF
. | TRBJ1-4 | . | TRBV12-5 | TGTGCTAGTGGGCGGGGGCCGACTGAAAAACTGTTTTTT | CASGRGPTEKLFF
. | TRBJ2-5 | . | TRBV11-2 | TGTGCCAGCAGCCCCAGTAGCAGGAGGGAAGAGACCCAGTACTTC | CASSPSSRREETQYF
. | TRBJ2-3 | TRBD2 | TRBV3-1/TRBV3-2 | TGTGCCAGCAGCAAGGGGCCTAGCGGGAGGGATACGCAGTATTTT | CASSKGPSGRDTQYF
. | TRBJ2-1 | . | TRBV21-1 | TGTGCCAGCAGCAAAGCCGGGGTAGTAGCGGGACAGGAGCAGTTCTTC | CASSKAGVVAGQEQFF
medium-sized | TRBJ2-1 | TRBD1 | TRBV4-3 | TGCGCCAGCAGCCAAGGATCCACAGGGGTGGCCTCCTACAATGAGCAGTTCTTC | CASSQGSTGVASYNEQFF
. | TRBJ1-3 | . | TRBV2 | TGTGCCAGCAGAGAAGGGTTGGACAGAGGAAACACCATATATTTT | CASREGLDRGNTIYF
. | TRBJ2-7 | TRBD2 | TRBV4-3 | TGCGCCAGCAGCCGGCTAGTAGCGGGAGGCTACGAGCAGTACTTC | CASSRLVAGGYEQYF
medium-sized | TRBJ1-5 | . | TRBV10-2 | TGCGCCAGCAGGGCACAGGGTGGTCAGCCCCAGCATTTT | CASRAQGGQPQHF
. | TRBJ1-6 | . | TRBV3-1/TRBV3-2 | TGTGCCAGCAGCTACCAGGTTGGCGAGAATTCACCCCTCCACTTT | CASSYQVGENSPLHF
many | TRBJ1-4 | TRBD1 | TRBV7-2 | TGTGCCAGCAGCCCGACAGGGGGGGAAAAACTGTTTTTT | CASSPTGGEKLFF
. | TRBJ2-7 | TRBD2 | TRBV10-2 | TGCGCCAGCAGTGAGACGGGGACTAGCGGGAGGCACTCCTACGAGCAGTACTTC | CASSETGTSGRHSYEQYF
. | TRBJ2-5 | . | TRBV2 | TGTGCCAGCAGTGACAGAGAGACCCAGTACTTC | CASSDRETQYF
. | TRBJ1-1 | TRBD1 | TRBV3-1/TRBV3-2 | TGTGCCAGCAGCCAACGGACAGGGAGGGCTGAAGCTTTCTTT | CASSQRTGRAEAFF
once | TRBJ1-1 | TRBD1 | TRBV5-1 | TGCGCCAGCAGCTCGGACAGGGCTGGGACTGAAGCTTTCTTT | CASSSDRAGTEAFF
. | TRBJ1-1 | . | TRBV2 | TGTGCCAGCAGTGTTCAGGCCTCGAACACTGAAGCTTTCTTT | CASSVQASNTEAFF
. | TRBJ1-4 | TRBD1 | TRBV6-1 | TGTGCCAGCAGTGGGGGGGACAGCGCAACTAATGAAAAACTGTTTTTT | CASSGGDSATNEKLFF
. | TRBJ1-3 | TRBD1 | TRBV18 | TGTGCCAGCTCTCTTGCAGGGGGCCTCTCTGGAAACACCATATATTTT | CASSLAGGLSGNTIYF
. | TRBJ2-1 | TRBD2 | TRBV4-3 | TGCGCCAGCAGCCAAGATGTGGGGGAGGGCCCTCGAAATGAGCAGTTCTTC | CASSQDVGEGPRNEQFF
. | TRBJ1-6 | TRBD1 | TRBV11-3 | TGTGCCAGCAGCCCCCCTCGGGACAGGGGGAATTCACCCCTCCACTTT | CASSPPRDRGNSPLHF
medium-sized | TRBJ2-7 | TRBD1 | TRBV4-1 | TGCGCCAGCAGCCAAGTAACGACAGGGGACCCCTACGAGCAGTACTTC | CASSQVTTGDPYEQYF
. | TRBJ1-2 | TRBD1 | TRBV2 | TGTGCCAGCACTCCCTGGCGGCAGGGGGGAATCTATGGCTACACCTTC | CASTPWRQGGIYGYTF
. | TRBJ1-2 | TRBD1 | TRBV19 | TGTGCCAGTAGTCCGGGACAGGGTGGCTACACCTTC | CASSPGQGGYTF
. | TRBJ2-7 | TRBD1 | TRBV6-5 | TGTGCCAGCAGTCGGACAGGGGTAAGGGACGAGCAGTACTTC | CASSRTGVRDEQYF
. | TRBJ2-7 | TRBD1 | TRBV30 | TGTGCCTCCAGTCGGGACAGGCCGAACGAGCAGTACTTC | CASSRDRPNEQYF
. | TRBJ2-7 | . | TRBV7-2 | TGTGCCAGCAGCTTAGTATGGGGGGTGGAGGAGCAGTACTTC | CASSLVWGVEEQYF
. | TRBJ2-1 | . | TRBV30 | TGTGCCTGGAGTCTAGGCGGCGGCAATGAGCAGTTCTTC | CAWSLGGGNEQFF
. | TRBJ2-7 | TRBD1 | TRBV9 | TGTGCCAGCAGCTCCCAGGACAGGCTGGTAGGGTCCGAGCAGTACTTC | CASSSQDRLVGSEQYF
. | TRBJ2-7 | . | TRBV18 | TGTGCCAGCTCACCACCCTTACAGGGTTACGAGCAGTACTTC | CASSPPLQGYEQYF
. | TRBJ1-2 | TRBD1 | TRBV12-3/TRBV12-4 | TGTGCCAGCAGCCTACAGGGGGCCGGTGGCTACACCTTC | CASSLQGAGGYTF
. | TRBJ2-7 | TRBD2 | TRBV7-6 | TGTGCCAGCAGCTCCTTAGCGGGAAGGGGTTCCTACGAGCAGTACTTC | CASSSLAGRGSYEQYF
few | TRBJ1-3 | . | TRBV5-1 | TGCGCCAGCAGCTTGGGGACAGCCAGTGGAAACACCATATATTTT | CASSLGTASGNTIYF
. | TRBJ1-5 | . | TRBV6-1 | TGTGCCAGCAGTGTCCCTGGGGGGGGGCCGGGCAATCAGCCCCAGCATTTT | CASSVPGGGPGNQPQHF
few | TRBJ2-3 | TRBD2 | TRBV6-1 | TGTGCCAGCAGTGAACTAGCGGGGGGGCCAGATACGCAGTATTTT | CASSELAGGPDTQYF
. | TRBJ2-7 | . | TRBV21-1 | TGTGCCAGCAGCCGGGACAGAGACTACGAGCAGTACTTC | CASSRDRDYEQYF
few | TRBJ2-7 | . | TRBV3-1/TRBV3-2 | TGTGCCAGCAGCCCCCCAGAAGAGACACGGGGGACGGGAGAGCAGTACTTC | CASSPPEETRGTGEQYF
few | TRBJ2-4 | TRBD1 | TRBV5-4 | TGTGCCAGCAGCCCGGGACAGGGGAGAAACATTCAGTACTTC | CASSPGQGRNIQYF
. | TRBJ2-7 | . | TRBV7-9 | TGTGCCAGCATTGGGCAGGGAGGACCCTACGAGCAGTACTTC | CASIGQGGPYEQYF
few | TRBJ2-7 | . | TRBV18 | TGTGCCAGCTCACCAGGGACTCCGGGGGACCACAACGAGCAGTACTTC | CASSPGTPGDHNEQYF
. | TRBJ1-1 | TRBD1 | TRBV27 | TGTGCCAGCAGTCACAGGGGTTACACTGAAGCTTTCTTT | CASSHRGYTEAFF
. | TRBJ1-2 | . | TRBV12-1 | TGTGCCAGCAGCTCCTACCCTTCCAGGGGGTATGGCTACACCTTC | CASSSYPSRGYGYTF
few | TRBJ2-1 | . | TRBV5-5 | TGTGCCAGCAGTCCTAACAGGCAGGCCTACAATGAGCAGTTCTTC | CASSPNRQAYNEQFF
. | TRBJ1-1 | . | TRBV13 | TGTGCCAGCAGCTTAGAACAGTCGAACACTGAAGCTTTCTTT | CASSLEQSNTEAFF
once | TRBJ2-6 | TRBD1 | TRBV3-1/TRBV3-2 | TGTGCCAAGGAGACAGGGGGTCCCTTAGGTGGGGCCAACGTCCTGACTTTC | CAKETGGPLGGANVLTF
once | TRBJ2-2 | TRBD2 | TRBV6-5 | TGTGCCAGCAGTTACCGGGACTATCCGAACACCGGGGAGCTGTTTTTT | CASSYRDYPNTGELFF
medium-sized | TRBJ2-2 | . | TRBV21-1 | TGTGCCGGGGGACTAGCGGGTACCGGGGAGCTGTTTTTT | CAGGLAGTGELFF
few | TRBJ2-3 | . | TRBV29-1 | TGCAGCGCAAGACAGGGACCCGGGGGAGATACGCAGTATTTT | CSARQGPGGDTQYF
. | TRBJ1-6 | . | TRBV11-1 | TGTGCCAGCAGCTTAGAAGAGAGTTCACCCCTCCACTTT | CASSLEESSPLHF
. | TRBJ1-5 | . | TRBV6-6 | TGTGCCAGCAGCCAACCCAGGGGTCTTCAGCCCCAGCATTTT | CASSQPRGLQPQHF
. | TRBJ1-1 | TRBD1 | TRBV7-2 | TGTGCCAGCAGCTCTGGACAGGGGAGTTCCCGCTTATTT | CASSSGQGSSRLF
. | TRBJ1-4 | . | TRBV5-1 | TGCGCCAGCAGCCCCGTCCAGGGAGGCGAAAAACTGTTTTTT | CASSPVQGGEKLFF
. | TRBJ1-6 | . | TRBV2 | TGTGCCAGCACCGGGGTGAGCTCCTATAATTCACCCCTCCACTTT | CASTGVSSYNSPLHF
. | TRBJ1-6 | . | TRBV7-9 | TGTGCCAGCAGCTTAGCCGGGAGGGAGTCACCCCTCCACTTT | CASSLAGRESPLHF